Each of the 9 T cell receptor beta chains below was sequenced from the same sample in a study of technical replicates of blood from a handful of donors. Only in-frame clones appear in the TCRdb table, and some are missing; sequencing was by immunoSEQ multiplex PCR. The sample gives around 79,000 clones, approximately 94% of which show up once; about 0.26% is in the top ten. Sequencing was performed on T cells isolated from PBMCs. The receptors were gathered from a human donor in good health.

CDR3 DNA: TGTGCCAGCAGCTTCGCCTCCAGAGGTCAGCCCCAGCATTTT. It translates to CASSFASRGQPQHF. The chain has TRBV7-2 and TRBJ1-5; D not resolved. V was cut by 3 bases and J by 6 bases, with 12 bases left in between. Germline CDR1 reads SGHTA; CDR2 reads FQGNSA. This CDR3 is built from 14 residues.

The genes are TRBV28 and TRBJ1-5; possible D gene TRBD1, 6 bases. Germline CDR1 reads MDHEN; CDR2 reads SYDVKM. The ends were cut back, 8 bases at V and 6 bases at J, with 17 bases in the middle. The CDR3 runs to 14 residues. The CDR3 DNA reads TGTGCCAGCCGTGTCCAGGGGTCGGTTCAGCCCCAGCATTTT. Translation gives CASRVQGSVQPQHF.

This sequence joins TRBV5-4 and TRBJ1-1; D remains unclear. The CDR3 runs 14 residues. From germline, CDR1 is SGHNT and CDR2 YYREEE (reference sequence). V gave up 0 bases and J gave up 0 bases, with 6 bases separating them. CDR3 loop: CASSLGALNTEAFF. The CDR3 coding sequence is TGTGCCAGCAGCTTGGGGGCCTTGAACACTGAAGCTTTCTTT.

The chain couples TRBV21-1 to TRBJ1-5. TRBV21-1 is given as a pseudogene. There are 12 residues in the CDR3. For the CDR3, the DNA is TGTGCCAGCCCCATAGGCAATCAGCCCCAGCATTTT. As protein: CASPIGNQPQHF.

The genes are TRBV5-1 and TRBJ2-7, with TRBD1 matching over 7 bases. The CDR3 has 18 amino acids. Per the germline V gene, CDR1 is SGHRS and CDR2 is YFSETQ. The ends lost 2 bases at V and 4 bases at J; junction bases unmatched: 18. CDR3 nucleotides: TGCGCCAGCAGCTTCGTCCCAGGTGGGACAGACCGATTTTACGAGCAGTACTTC. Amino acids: CASSFVPGGTDRFYEQYF. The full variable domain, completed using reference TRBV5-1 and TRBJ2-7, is KAGVTQTPRYLIKTRGQQVTLSCSPISGHRSVSWYQQTPGQGLQFLFEYFSETQRNKGNFPGRFSGRQFSNSRSEMNVSTLELGDSALYLCASSFVPGGTDRFYEQYFGPGTRLTVT.

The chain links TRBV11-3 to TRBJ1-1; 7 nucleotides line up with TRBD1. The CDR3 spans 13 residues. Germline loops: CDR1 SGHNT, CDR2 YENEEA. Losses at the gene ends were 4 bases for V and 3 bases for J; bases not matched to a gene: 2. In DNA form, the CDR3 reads TGTGCCAGCAGCTCAGACAGGGACACTGAAGCTTTCTTT. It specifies CASSSDRDTEAFF.

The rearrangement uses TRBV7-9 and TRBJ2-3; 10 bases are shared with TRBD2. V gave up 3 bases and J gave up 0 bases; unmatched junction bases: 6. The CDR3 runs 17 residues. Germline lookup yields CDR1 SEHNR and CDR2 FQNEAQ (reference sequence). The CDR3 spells CASSFQSGRESTDTQYF. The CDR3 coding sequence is TGTGCCAGCAGCTTCCAGAGCGGGAGGGAAAGCACAGATACGCAGTATTTT.

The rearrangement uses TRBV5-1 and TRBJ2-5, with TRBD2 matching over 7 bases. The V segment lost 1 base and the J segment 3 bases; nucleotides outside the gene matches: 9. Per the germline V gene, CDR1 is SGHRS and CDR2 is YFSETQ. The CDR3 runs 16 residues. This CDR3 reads CASSLRGREEKETQYF. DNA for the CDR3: TGCGCCAGCAGCTTGAGAGGGAGGGAAGAGAAAGAGACCCAGTACTTC.

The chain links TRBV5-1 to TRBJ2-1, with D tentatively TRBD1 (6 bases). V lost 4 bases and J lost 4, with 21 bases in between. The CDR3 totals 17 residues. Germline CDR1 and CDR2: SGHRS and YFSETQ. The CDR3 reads CASSPRVFRGFYNEQFF. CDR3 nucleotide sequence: TGCGCCAGCAGCCCGAGGGTGTTCAGGGGATTTTACAATGAGCAGTTCTTC.